A selection of T cell receptor beta chains follows, all from one sample in a study of blood T cell repertoires in COVID-19. The table came from immunoSEQ multiplex PCR; TCRdb's copy has only in-frame clones and leaves some out. The table lists tens of thousands of clones, 65% to 90% of them singletons. The specimen sequenced was peripheral blood. The receptors stem from a man aged 55 to 69 with acute or convalescent COVID-19. The CDR3 runs from the conserved cysteine through the conserved F or W. D genes are given only for firm matches. Some rows have no size entry. The others give once, few or many, or a class for an expanded clone.

v_gene	abundance	j_gene	len	d_gene	CDR3aa	CDR3nt
TRBV18	-	TRBJ2-5	17	TRBD2	CASSPATSGGARETQYF	TGTGCCAGCTCACCTGCGACTAGCGGGGGGGCCAGAGAGACCCAGTACTTC
TRBV12-5	-	TRBJ1-3	16	-	CASGLFQTDSGNTIYF	TGTGCTAGTGGTTTGTTCCAGACAGACTCTGGAAACACCATATATTTT
TRBV2	-	TRBJ1-4	14	TRBD1	CASIQGQTNEKLFF	TGTGCCAGCATTCAGGGACAGACTAATGAAAAACTGTTTTTT
TRBV20-1	-	TRBJ2-5	13	TRBD2	CSASGPGGETQYF	TGCAGTGCTAGTGGGCCCGGGGGGGAGACCCAGTACTTC
TRBV10-2	-	TRBJ1-1	16	-	CASETRPGLLNTEAFF	TGCGCCAGCGAGACACGGCCGGGGTTATTGAACACTGAAGCTTTCTTT
TRBV15	once	TRBJ2-2	15	TRBD2	CATSSGGGATGELFF	TGTGCCACCAGCAGCGGCGGGGGGGCGACCGGGGAGCTGTTTTTT
TRBV2	-	TRBJ2-1	16	-	CASSDWPKNSYNEQFF	TGTGCCAGCAGTGATTGGCCAAAGAACTCCTACAATGAGCAGTTCTTC
TRBV28	-	TRBJ1-2	15	-	CASSLYVRQNYGYTF	TGTGCCAGCAGTTTATATGTGCGGCAGAACTATGGCTACACCTTC
TRBV28	-	TRBJ1-5	13	-	CASWSNSNQPQHF	TGTGCCAGCTGGAGTAATAGCAATCAGCCCCAGCATTTT
TRBV5-1	once	TRBJ1-2	13	-	CASSLVGGGGYTF	TGCGCCAGCAGCTTGGTTGGAGGAGGAGGCTACACCTTC
TRBV6-5	-	TRBJ1-2	14	-	CASSYLSPNYGYTF	TGTGCCAGCAGTTATTTAAGCCCTAACTATGGCTACACCTTC
TRBV28	-	TRBJ2-1	13	-	CASSAGTVYEQFF	TGTGCCAGCAGCGCGGGAACGGTCTATGAGCAGTTCTTC
TRBV20-1	-	TRBJ1-3	15	TRBD1	CSASRQGGTGNTIYF	TGCAGTGCTAGTCGACAAGGGGGCACTGGAAACACCATATATTTT
TRBV2	-	TRBJ1-5	15	TRBD1	CASSEGTGAPQPQHF	TGTGCCAGCAGTGAAGGGACAGGGGCCCCTCAGCCCCAGCATTTT
TRBV7-8	once	TRBJ2-5	16	-	CASSLVYIPQQETQYF	TGTGCCAGCAGCTTAGTCTACATCCCACAGCAAGAGACCCAGTACTTC
TRBV4-3	-	TRBJ1-3	16	-	CASSQDGGAAGNTIYF	TGCGCCAGCAGCCAAGATGGGGGGGCGGCCGGAAACACCATATATTTT
TRBV5-1	-	TRBJ2-6	17	-	CASSPLGGTSGANVLTF	TGCGCCAGCAGCCCCCTCGGGGGTACGTCCGGGGCCAACGTCCTGACTTTC
TRBV27	-	TRBJ1-2	15	TRBD1	CASSAGQGMWYGYTF	TGTGCCAGCAGTGCGGGACAGGGAATGTGGTATGGCTACACCTTC
TRBV7-2	-	TRBJ2-6	15	-	CASSRRSSGANVLTF	TGTGCCAGCAGCAGGCGGTCGTCCGGGGCCAACGTCCTGACTTTC
TRBV20-1	-	TRBJ2-4	11	-	CSALDRNIQYF	TGCAGTGCCCTGGACAGAAACATTCAGTACTTC
TRBV5-4	-	TRBJ1-2	14	TRBD1	CASSSRTGGVSYTF	TGTGCCAGCAGCTCTCGGACAGGGGGCGTTAGCTACACCTTC
TRBV28	-	TRBJ1-4	15	-	CATLLGGGRNEKLFF	TGTGCCACCCTTCTTGGGGGGGGAAGAAATGAAAAACTGTTTTTT
TRBV5-1	few	TRBJ1-1	15	TRBD1	CASTRTGQGNTEAFF	TGCGCCAGCACCCGGACTGGACAGGGGAACACTGAAGCTTTCTTT
TRBV28	-	TRBJ2-3	18	TRBD2	CASTTGDSGAGGEDTQYF	TGTGCCAGCACCACGGGGGATAGCGGGGCGGGCGGTGAAGATACGCAGTATTTT
TRBV5-8	-	TRBJ2-1	16	TRBD1	CASSFFQGVSPNEQFF	TGTGCCAGCAGCTTCTTCCAGGGGGTTAGTCCCAATGAGCAGTTCTTC
TRBV5-1	-	TRBJ2-7	13	TRBD1	CASSFGQAYEQYF	TGCGCCAGCAGCTTCGGACAGGCCTACGAGCAGTACTTC
TRBV6-2/TRBV6-3	-	TRBJ2-3	15	-	CASSYGKAGGDTQYF	TGTGCCAGCAGTTACGGGAAGGCCGGGGGAGATACGCAGTATTTT
TRBV6-6	-	TRBJ2-3	15	-	CASSFSFIATDTQYF	TGTGCCAGCAGTTTCAGCTTTATAGCGACAGATACGCAGTATTTT
TRBV3-1/TRBV3-2	few	TRBJ1-5	15	-	CASSFGLLSNQPQHF	TGTGCCAGCAGCTTCGGACTTCTTAGCAATCAGCCCCAGCATTTT
TRBV19	-	TRBJ1-5	14	TRBD1	CASGTGWSNQPQHF	TGTGCCAGCGGGACAGGGTGGAGCAATCAGCCCCAGCATTTT
TRBV6-6	-	TRBJ2-1	17	TRBD2	CASSLGLAGSSYNEQFF	TGTGCCAGCAGTCTCGGACTAGCGGGGAGCTCCTACAATGAGCAGTTCTTC
TRBV10-3	-	TRBJ2-1	17	TRBD1	CAISILRRGQQDNEQFF	TGTGCCATCAGTATCCTCCGCCGGGGACAGCAGGATAATGAGCAGTTCTTC
TRBV7-2	-	TRBJ1-1	15	-	CASSFFRGPDTEAFF	TGTGCCAGCAGCTTCTTCAGGGGCCCGGACACTGAAGCTTTCTTT
TRBV7-9	once	TRBJ1-1	13	-	CASSLRTAAEAFF	TGTGCCAGCAGCTTGCGTACCGCCGCTGAAGCTTTCTTT
TRBV10-3	-	TRBJ2-7	15	-	CAISEEKGAPYEQYF	TGTGCCATCAGTGAGGAAAAAGGGGCCCCCTACGAGCAGTACTTC
TRBV23-1	few	TRBJ2-3	16	TRBD1	CASSQSGTGSTDTQYF	TGCGCCAGCAGTCAATCGGGGACAGGGAGCACAGATACGCAGTATTTT
TRBV13	-	TRBJ1-4	13	-	CASSSPVDEKLFF	TGTGCCAGCAGCTCCCCAGTCGATGAAAAACTGTTTTTT
TRBV5-1	-	TRBJ2-7	15	-	CASSLASVTVYEQYF	TGCGCCAGCAGCTTGGCCTCAGTTACAGTTTACGAGCAGTACTTC
TRBV7-8	-	TRBJ2-1	13	-	CASSLAGGNEQFF	TGTGCCAGCAGCTTAGCAGGGGGCAATGAGCAGTTCTTC
TRBV29-1	-	TRBJ2-3	16	TRBD2	CSVDPQPGLAPDTQYF	TGCAGCGTTGATCCCCAACCGGGACTAGCGCCAGATACGCAGTATTTT
TRBV4-1	-	TRBJ2-5	15	-	CASSQGEGVQETQYF	TGCGCCAGCAGCCAAGGCGAGGGGGTGCAAGAGACCCAGTACTTC
TRBV5-1	-	TRBJ2-2	15	-	CASSLTGDYTGELFF	TGCGCCAGCAGCCTGACTGGGGACTACACCGGGGAGCTGTTTTTT
TRBV7-2	-	TRBJ2-2	15	-	CASSLGGSFTGELFF	TGTGCCAGCAGCTTAGGGGGCTCCTTCACCGGGGAGCTGTTTTTT
TRBV6-2/TRBV6-3	-	TRBJ1-2	13	-	CASSPTYNYGYTF	TGTGCCAGCAGCCCTACTTATAACTATGGCTACACCTTC
TRBV7-3	-	TRBJ1-1	14	TRBD1	CASSRDRGFTEAFF	TGTGCCAGCAGTAGGGACAGGGGTTTCACTGAAGCTTTCTTT